This T cell receptor (beta chain) was recovered during a study of T cells in Graves' hyperthyroidism and ophthalmopathy. Amplified TCR beta CDR3 regions derived from RNA transcripts. A set of HTBI primers served as the primers for a first-round RT-PCR of the TCR CDR3. TCRdb processed the multiplex PCR reads anew with MiXCR; each CDR3 protein has one entry. The sample has 450,000 to 700,000 distinct CDR3 sequences, more than 45% seen once. There are 14 residues in the CDR3. Per germline, CDR1 LGHNA and CDR2 YSLEER. Trimming took 4 bases from V and 7 from J; bases not matched to a gene: 9. Exclusion of patients followed from uncontrolled infection, other autoimmune disease, pregnancy or lactation. This clonotype was counted only a few times. Its antigen is unknown. Study-wide points: Expanded thyroid clonotypes (above 0.001) were mostly also found in blood.

This TCR derives from an adult woman with Graves' disease, either hyperthyroidism or ophthalmopathy (not recorded which). Sequencing used peripheral blood or thyroid tissue (not recorded which). This chain connects TRBV4-3 to TRBJ1-2; 7 nucleotides match TRBD1. This CDR3 reads CASSPTDQGVGYTF. Written as DNA, the CDR3 is TGCGCCAGCAGCCCGACCGACCAGGGGGTTGGCTACACCTTC.